The 20 T cell receptor beta chains in this list originate from one sample, sequenced in a study of vaccination effects on CD4 cells after COVID-19. Using immunoSEQ multiplex PCR, the repertoire was profiled, and TCRdb retains in-frame clones only, with some absent. The table shows approximately 61,000 clones, with around 78% occurring only once. After expansion with viral peptide pools in the ViraFEST assay, antigen-specific CD4+ T cells were sequenced. Isolation of CD4+ T cells took place after around 10 days of culture. Everyone in the study got two shots of either the BNT162b2 or mRNA-1273 vaccine. Their target antigens are unknown. The sample consisted of CD4+ T cells from PBMCs cultured with HCoV-229E spike peptides, taken after COVID-19 vaccination. Source of these receptors: a human donor who received a COVID-19 vaccine.

The rearrangement uses TRBV18 and TRBJ2-5, with D tentatively TRBD2 (5 bases). The CDR3 contains 14 residues. CDR1 is KGHSH and CDR2 is LQKENI in the germline V gene. V lost 3 bases and J lost 5, with 13 bases in between. CDR3 loop: CASSPLEGGETQYF. DNA of the CDR3: TGTGCCAGCTCACCCTTAGAGGGCGGGGAGACCCAGTACTTC.

The V and J genes are TRBV7-6 and TRBJ2-3; the D is unclear. The germline V gene encodes CDR1 SGHVS and CDR2 FNYEAQ. CDR3 length: 14 amino acids. Trimming cost V 1 base and J 2 bases, with 7 bases left between them. For the CDR3, the DNA is TGTGCCAGCAGCTTAGGCCCCAACACAGATACGCAGTATTTT. This translates into CASSLGPNTDTQYF.

The chain recombines TRBV10-1 with TRBJ2-5; TRBD2 matches 7 bases. V shed 5 bases, J shed 4 bases, and the junction held 7 bases outside the gene matches. The CDR3 is made up of 14 amino acids. Germline V gene sequence: CDR1 WNHNN, CDR2 SYGVQD (reference sequence). CDR3: CASSRSSGLETQYF. CDR3 coding DNA: TGCGCCAGCAGTCGGTCTAGCGGCTTAGAGACCCAGTACTTC.

V usage is TRBV5-6 and J usage is TRBJ2-7, with TRBD2 as a possible D gene (6 bases). Deletions cut 4 bases from V and 7 bases from J, with 21 bases between. The CDR3 is made up of 15 amino acids. The germline V gene encodes CDR1 SGHDT and CDR2 YYEEEE. The CDR3 DNA reads TGTGCCAGCAGCCGGGGACGCGGGAATTCTGGAGAGCAGTACGTC. Its translation: CASSRGRGNSGEQYV.

The V and J genes are TRBV19 and TRBJ1-4; D gene unclear. Trimming removed 3 bases at V and 5 bases at J, with 19 bases between. Germline CDR1 is LNHDA and CDR2 is SQIVND (reference sequence). This CDR3 is 17 amino acids long. The CDR3, as DNA: TGTGCCAGTAGTATCTGGATCGGGCAGGCCTTAAATGAAAAACTGTTTTTT. Encoded protein: CASSIWIGQALNEKLFF.

The rearrangement uses TRBV24-1 and TRBJ1-5, with TRBD1 matching 7 bases. CDR3 length: 14 residues. Germline CDR1 KGHDR, CDR2 SFDVKD. V shed 9 bases, J shed 2 bases, and the junction held 6 bases outside the gene matches. The CDR3 sequence: CATSTGQGNQPQHF. Written as DNA, the CDR3 is TGTGCCACCTCGACTGGACAGGGCAATCAGCCCCAGCATTTT.

The chain has TRBV12-3 or TRBV12-4 and TRBJ2-2; D is unclear. Trimming removed 6 bases at V and 3 bases at J, with 8 bases between. The CDR3 has 13 residues. CDR3 in amino acids: CASSLTDTGELFF. CDR3 DNA sequence: TGTGCCAGCAGCCTTACGGACACCGGGGAGCTGTTTTTT.

This clone has a handful of counts. The chain carries TRBV7-2 and TRBJ1-2; D is unresolved. CDR1 is SGHTA, CDR2 FQGNSA, per germline. V lost 6 bases and J 7 bases, leaving 9 bases between the germline ends. There are 11 residues in the CDR3. The chain's CDR3 is CASRVAGGYTF. CDR3 sequence (DNA): TGTGCCAGCAGAGTCGCCGGTGGCTACACCTTC. Filled out from reference TRBV7-2 and TRBJ1-2, the complete variable domain reads GAGVSQSPSNKVTEKGKDVELRCDPISGHTALYWYRQSLGQGLEFLIYFQGNSAPDKSGLPSDRFSAERTGGSVSTLTIQRTQQEDSAVYLCASRVAGGYTFGSGTRLTVV.

This chain links TRBV11-3 with TRBJ2-7, with a possible D match to TRBD2 (5 bases). Germline CDR1 is SGHNT and CDR2 is YENEEA. The CDR3 sequence is 14 residues long. V dropped 5 bases and J dropped 5 bases, with 16 bases sitting between them. The CDR3, as DNA: TGTGCCAGCAGCCCAGGACCTCCTAGCCACGAGCAGTACGTC. Translating gives CASSPGPPSHEQYV.

This chain joins TRBV18 and TRBJ1-2; the D gene is possibly TRBD1 (6 bases). Germline V CDR1 and CDR2: KGHSH, LQKENI. Trimming pared 3 bases from V and 4 bases from J, leaving 12 bases between. The CDR3 has 14 amino acids. CDR3 sequence (DNA): TGTGCCAGCTCACCCCCCCAGGGGACCTATGGCTACACCTTC. Encoded protein: CASSPPQGTYGYTF. The complete variable domain, with remaining parts taken from reference TRBV18 and TRBJ1-2, reads NAGVMQNPRHLVRRRGQEARLRCSPMKGHSHVYWYRQLPEEGLKFMVYLQKENIIDESGMPKERFSAEFPKEGPSILRIQQVVRGDSAAYFCASSPPQGTYGYTFGSGTRLTVV.

CDR3 sequence reads: CASSMGGMTSTDTQYF. CDR3 sequence (DNA): TGTGCCAGTAGTATGGGGGGGATGACTAGCACAGATACGCAGTATTTT. The chain combines TRBV19 with TRBJ2-3, with TRBD2 identical over 7 bases. Trimming at V came to 3 bases and at J to 0 bases, leaving 6 bases not matched to a gene. Germline V gene data show CDR1 as LNHDA and CDR2 as SQIVND (reference sequence). The CDR3 contains 16 residues.

The CDR3 nucleotides read TGCGCCAGCAGCTCAGGGGGGAACAATGAGCAGTTCTTC. Translating gives CASSSGGNNEQFF. The rearrangement joins TRBV5-1 to TRBJ2-1; D possibly corresponds to TRBD1 (7 bases). This CDR3 spans 13 amino acids. Germline CDR1 reads SGHRS; CDR2 reads YFSETQ. V was cut by 3 bases and J by 5 bases, with 9 bases left in between.

This chain uses TRBV14 with TRBJ1-1; possible D gene TRBD1, 5 bases. The V end lost 4 bases, the J end lost 5 bases, and 11 bases lay between the germline ends. The CDR3 contains 13 residues. Germline-derived CDR1 and CDR2 are SGHDN and FVKESK. The CDR3 reads CASSPRVFTEAFF. The CDR3 bases are TGTGCCAGCAGCCCCAGGGTTTTTACTGAAGCTTTCTTT.

J is TRBJ1-5 and V is TRBV30; D unresolved. V lost 0 bases, J lost 2 bases, and 8 bases lay in between. The length of the CDR3 is 14 residues. Germline lookup yields CDR1 GTSNPN and CDR2 SVGIG (reference sequence). Here the CDR3 DNA reads TGTGCCTGGAGTGTTTCAGGTGGCAATCAGCCCCAGCATTTT. It encodes CAWSVSGGNQPQHF.

This clone was counted a few times. V and J are TRBV27 and TRBJ1-4, with D perhaps matching TRBD1 (6 bases). This CDR3 region has 15 residues. Trimming took off 2 bases at V and 4 bases at J, with 11 bases between the two ends. Germline V gene sequence: CDR1 MNHEY, CDR2 SMNVEV (reference sequence). The CDR3 sequence is CASSLGQNFNEKLFF. The CDR3 DNA reads as TGTGCCAGCAGTTTAGGACAGAACTTTAATGAAAAACTGTTTTTT.

The genes are TRBV7-2 and TRBJ2-3; TRBD2 matches 11 bases. The junction had 14 bases not matched to a gene; V was cut back by 0 bases and J by 6 bases. The germline V gene has CDR1 SGHTA and CDR2 FQGNSA. The CDR3 loop spans 19 amino acids. CDR3 amino acids: CASSLARALAGGPKDTQYF. Written as DNA, the CDR3 is TGTGCCAGCAGCTTAGCGCGGGCGCTAGCGGGGGGTCCCAAGGATACGCAGTATTTT.

The table lists this clone with a count of one. The chain couples TRBV7-3 to TRBJ2-2; TRBD2 is a possible D gene (6 bases). The CDR3 contains 15 residues. Trimming removed 5 bases from V and 2 bases from J, with 12 bases in between. CDR1 and CDR2 from the germline V gene are SGHTA and FQGTGA. Written as DNA, the CDR3 is TGTGCCAGCAGCATCGGGGGAAGTAACACCGGGGAGCTGTTTTTT. Its translation is CASSIGGSNTGELFF.

This chain links TRBV29-1 with TRBJ2-7; perhaps TRBD1 as D (5 bases). With 3 bases removed from V and 1 base from J, the gap between germline ends came to 10 bases. The CDR3 is 13 amino acids. Germline V gives CDR1 SQVTM, CDR2 ANQGSEA. The CDR3 bases are TGCAGCGTTGACAGGGTAGGGTCCTACGAGCAGTACGTC. As protein: CSVDRVGSYEQYV.

The rearrangement links TRBV5-1 to TRBJ2-2; 7 positions match TRBD1. Germline V gene sequence: CDR1 SGHRS, CDR2 YFSETQ. Trimming cost V 4 bases and J 6 bases; bases outside gene matches: 9. This CDR3 contains 15 residues. The CDR3 DNA sequence: TGCGCCAGCAGCGTGACAGGGAGTTTTCCCGGGGAGCTGTTTTTT. This encodes CASSVTGSFPGELFF.

The genes are TRBV3-1 (or the pseudogene TRBV3-2) and TRBJ2-5, with D perhaps TRBD2 (6 bases). This CDR3 is built from 14 residues. Germline-derived CDR1 and CDR2 are LGHDT and YNNKEL (reference sequence). V gave up 1 base and J gave up 2 bases, with 8 bases separating them. The CDR3 nucleotides are TGTGCCAGCAGCCAAGCGGGGGTACAAGAGACCCAGTACTTC. Its translation is CASSQAGVQETQYF.